A selection of T cell receptor beta chains follows, all from one sample in a study of blood T cell repertoires in COVID-19. The repertoire was sequenced with immunoSEQ multiplex PCR; TCRdb's copy has only in-frame clones and lacks some. The profile covers some 170,000 clones, with roughly 82% appearing a single time and roughly 8.1% taken by the ten largest. The sample comprised peripheral blood. All receptors derive from a woman aged 70-85 years with acute or convalescent COVID-19. Both conserved end residues are part of each CDR3. D genes are given only for firm matches. The size entry is marked missing in some rows and otherwise reads once, few, many or a size class.

TRBD1 | TRBJ2-7 | 15 | TRBV19 | NA | TGTGCCAGTAGTGGGAGGACAGGGTCAGACTACGAGCAGTACTTC | CASSGRTGSDYEQYF
NA | TRBJ1-6 | 13 | TRBV15 | NA | TGTGCCACCAGCAGAGATGCCCACGGTACCCTCCACTTT | CATSRDAHGTLHF
NA | TRBJ2-5 | 13 | TRBV6-5 | NA | TGTGCCACCAAGGGGACTTCTGCAGAGACCCAGTACTTC | CATKGTSAETQYF
TRBD1 | TRBJ1-1 | 14 | TRBV7-6 | NA | TGTGCCAGCAGCTTTGGGGGGACAGGGTCTGAAGCTTTCTTT | CASSFGGTGSEAFF
TRBD1 | TRBJ2-3 | 14 | TRBV5-4 | NA | TGTGCCAGCAGCATTATGACAGGGACCAAAACGCAGTATTTT | CASSIMTGTKTQYF
NA | TRBJ2-3 | 16 | TRBV7-9 | NA | TGTGCCAGCAGCTCGAGGGCAGGGACTAGCACAGATACGCAGTATTTT | CASSSRAGTSTDTQYF
NA | TRBJ1-1 | 14 | TRBV9 | NA | TGTGCCAGCAGCCCCGGTCGGGGAAACACTGAAGCTTTCTTT | CASSPGRGNTEAFF
TRBD2 | TRBJ2-3 | 16 | TRBV5-1 | NA | TGCGCCAGCAGCTTGGGACTCAGCGGGAACACAGATACGCAGTATTTT | CASSLGLSGNTDTQYF
TRBD1 | TRBJ1-6 | 15 | TRBV3-1/TRBV3-2 | NA | TGTGCCAGCAGCCAACAAAGACAGGGATCCTCACCCCTCCACTTT | CASSQQRQGSSPLHF
TRBD1 | TRBJ1-5 | 19 | TRBV28 | NA | TGTGCCAGCAGTTTCTTCCTAAGGACAGGGCAAGGGGGCAATCAGCCCCAGCATTTT | CASSFFLRTGQGGNQPQHF
NA | TRBJ1-1 | 14 | TRBV2 | few | TGTGCCAGCGCCTACCACAGGGAGGGCACTGAAGCTTTCTTT | CASAYHREGTEAFF
NA | TRBJ1-5 | 15 | TRBV6-2/TRBV6-3 | NA | TGTGCCAGCAGTTCCTTCGGACTCTTCAATCAGCCCCAGCATTTT | CASSSFGLFNQPQHF
TRBD1 | TRBJ1-5 | 17 | TRBV19 | NA | TGTGCCAGTAGTATGTTCCCCCTTGACAGGGGAAATCAGCCCCAGCATTTT | CASSMFPLDRGNQPQHF
TRBD1 | TRBJ1-2 | 12 | TRBV29-1 | NA | TGCAGCGTTGAAAACAGGGGAGATGGCTACACCTTC | CSVENRGDGYTF
TRBD1 | TRBJ2-5 | 16 | TRBV4-2 | NA | TGTGCCAGCAGCCAACTGTCGGGACAGGGAGGAGAGACCCAGTACTTC | CASSQLSGQGGETQYF
NA | TRBJ1-6 | 15 | TRBV7-6 | few | TGTGCCAGCAGCTCAGACAGCATCCATAATTCACCCCTCCACTTT | CASSSDSIHNSPLHF
NA | TRBJ2-7 | 15 | TRBV6-2/TRBV6-3 | NA | TGTGCCAGCAGTTACGGAGGATTGAGCTCCTACGAGCAGTACTTC | CASSYGGLSSYEQYF
TRBD1 | TRBJ1-6 | 17 | TRBV5-6 | NA | TGTGCCAGCAGCTCTGGCGAGACAGGGGGCAATAATTCACCCCTCCACTTT | CASSSGETGGNNSPLHF
TRBD1 | TRBJ2-5 | 12 | TRBV29-1 | NA | TGCAGCGACTTACAGGGGGAAGAGACCCAGTACTTC | CSDLQGEETQYF
NA | TRBJ1-5 | 14 | TRBV5-1 | NA | TGCGCCAGCAGCCGGGGTGATAGCAATCAGCCCCAGCATTTT | CASSRGDSNQPQHF
TRBD1 | TRBJ1-6 | 15 | TRBV3-1/TRBV3-2 | NA | TGTGCCAGCAGCCAAGTCGCCAGGGGGCATTCACCCCTCCACTTT | CASSQVARGHSPLHF
TRBD2 | TRBJ2-7 | 15 | TRBV28 | NA | TGTGCCAGCAGTCGGAGCGGGACGAGCTCCTACGAGCAGTACTTC | CASSRSGTSSYEQYF
TRBD1 | TRBJ2-1 | 13 | TRBV7-3 | NA | TGTGCCAGCAGCCCAGGACAGGGTGATGAGCAGTTCTTC | CASSPGQGDEQFF
TRBD1 | TRBJ2-1 | 16 | TRBV5-1 | NA | TGCGCCAGCAGCAACCGGGACAGGGGCACCTACAATGAGCAGTTCTTC | CASSNRDRGTYNEQFF
TRBD1 | TRBJ2-1 | 14 | TRBV5-1 | NA | TGCGCCAGCAGGGACAGGGTTTCGTACAATGAGCAGTTCTTC | CASRDRVSYNEQFF
NA | TRBJ2-1 | 16 | TRBV5-1 | NA | TGCGCCAGCAGCCCTTTGTTGGTAGCGGAAAGGGGTGAGCAGTTCTTC | CASSPLLVAERGEQFF
NA | TRBJ2-1 | 14 | TRBV7-8 | NA | TGTGCCAGCAGCTTAGGTCGAGTGTCCAATGAGCAGTTCTTC | CASSLGRVSNEQFF
TRBD1 | TRBJ1-2 | 18 | TRBV7-2 | NA | TGTGCCAGCAGCTTAAGGGCCGGGACAGGGAATCAATACTATGGCTACACCTTC | CASSLRAGTGNQYYGYTF
TRBD2 | TRBJ2-3 | 18 | TRBV3-1/TRBV3-2 | NA | TGTGCCAGCAGCCCCTGGGCCTTCGGGGGGGTTGGCGCAGATACGCAGTATTTT | CASSPWAFGGVGADTQYF
TRBD1 | TRBJ2-1 | 16 | TRBV28 | NA | TGTGCCAGCAGTGATTACAGGGGCTACTTTAGCAATGAGCAGTTCTTC | CASSDYRGYFSNEQFF
NA | TRBJ1-2 | 15 | TRBV5-6 | NA | TGTGCCAGCAGCTTGATGGGACAAGCCCCTAATGGCTACACCTTC | CASSLMGQAPNGYTF
TRBD2 | TRBJ2-5 | 17 | TRBV7-2 | NA | TGTGCCAGCAGCTCCAAGACTAGCGGGAGCCGCCAAGAGACCCAGTACTTC | CASSSKTSGSRQETQYF
TRBD1 | TRBJ1-6 | 15 | TRBV7-2 | NA | TGTGCCAGCAGCCCGGGACAGGGGGAATATTCACCCCTCCACTTT | CASSPGQGEYSPLHF
NA | TRBJ2-1 | 15 | TRBV3-1/TRBV3-2 | NA | TGTGCCAGCAGCCAAGACAGGAGGTCCTACAATGAGCAGTTCTTC | CASSQDRRSYNEQFF
NA | TRBJ1-1 | 12 | TRBV19 | NA | TGTGCCTCTGCCGGGGGGGGAACTGAAGCTTTCTTT | CASAGGGTEAFF
TRBD1 | TRBJ2-1 | 19 | TRBV7-2 | NA | TGTGCCAGCAGCTTGCCACTCGCTCGGACAGGGGACCTCTACAATGAGCAGTTCTTC | CASSLPLARTGDLYNEQFF
TRBD2 | TRBJ2-2 | 16 | TRBV5-4 | NA | TGTGCCAGCAGCTTGGGAGCTAGCGGGAGAAACGGGGAGCTGTTTTTT | CASSLGASGRNGELFF
NA | TRBJ2-3 | 17 | TRBV27 | NA | TGTGCCAGCAGACGAGACATCGAAGGATCCAAAGCAGATACGCAGTATTTT | CASRRDIEGSKADTQYF
TRBD2 | TRBJ2-3 | 15 | TRBV19 | NA | TGTGCCAGTAGTGCCCGGACTAGGGGCACAGATACGCAGTATTTT | CASSARTRGTDTQYF
NA | TRBJ1-2 | 13 | TRBV30 | NA | TGTGCCCGGAGTGCATCACAGGGATACGGCTACACCTTC | CARSASQGYGYTF
NA | TRBJ2-5 | 14 | TRBV5-6 | NA | TGTGCCAGCAGCTTGGCACCAGCGTGGGAGACCCAGTACTTC | CASSLAPAWETQYF
TRBD2 | TRBJ2-3 | 15 | TRBV5-1 | NA | TGCGCCAGCAGCTTGTCCCGGGGGGATAGGGATACGCAGTATTTT | CASSLSRGDRDTQYF
NA | TRBJ2-5 | 13 | TRBV18 | NA | TGTGCCAGCTCACCAGGACTCCAAGAGACCCAGTACTTC | CASSPGLQETQYF
NA | TRBJ1-1 | 15 | TRBV14 | NA | TGTGCCAGCAGCCAAGTTTTGGTCCTGCAGGATGAAGCTTTCTTT | CASSQVLVLQDEAFF
TRBD1 | TRBJ1-2 | 15 | TRBV6-6 | NA | TGTGCCAGCAGTTCACCCGGACAGGGCAACTATGGCTACACCTTC | CASSSPGQGNYGYTF
TRBD1 | TRBJ1-5 | 14 | TRBV20-1 | NA | TGCAGTGCTAGTGAGGACAGGGGTGGTCAGCCCCAGCATTTT | CSASEDRGGQPQHF
TRBD2 | TRBJ2-1 | 19 | TRBV9 | NA | TGTGCCAGCAGCGTAGATACCTCCCTAGAGCGGGGGGGCCGAAATGAGCAGTTCTTC | CASSVDTSLERGGRNEQFF
NA | TRBJ1-2 | 13 | TRBV24-1 | NA | TGTGCCACCAGTGATCTTACAAATTATGGCTACACCTTC | CATSDLTNYGYTF
TRBD1 | TRBJ1-2 | 16 | TRBV6-5 | NA | TGTGCCAGCAGTTACTCGATTCGGACAGGGGACTATGGCTACACCTTC | CASSYSIRTGDYGYTF